The 19 T cell receptor beta chains in this list originate from one sample, sequenced in a study of neoadjuvant anti-PD-1 for oral cavity cancer. The protocol was immunoSEQ multiplex PCR, while the TCRdb copy is restricted to in-frame clones and leaves out a portion. The sample records approximately 23,000 clones, over 35% being singletons. As to time point: after neoadjuvant nivolumab, at surgical resection. The starting material was tumor tissue, obtained after nivolumab (anti-PD-1) treatment. These receptors were taken from a person aged 35-79 years with oral cavity squamous cell carcinoma.

The J gene is TRBJ2-7, the V gene TRBV7-8; 8 positions agree with TRBD1. The V segment lost 1 base and the J segment 2 bases; nucleotides outside the gene matches: 10. The germline V gene encodes CDR1 SGHVS and CDR2 FQNEAQ. CDR3 length: 17 amino acids. The CDR3 protein is CASSLVLLTGVPYEQYF. CDR3 nucleotides: TGTGCCAGCAGCTTAGTGCTGCTGACAGGGGTTCCCTACGAGCAGTACTTC.

This clone occurred many times. The chain recombines TRBV6-5 with TRBJ1-1, with 7 bases identical to TRBD1. The CDR3 is made up of 15 amino acids. The ends lost 1 base at V and 2 bases at J; junction bases unmatched: 4. Per the germline V gene, CDR1 is MNHEY and CDR2 is SVGAGI. CDR3 DNA: TGTGCCAGCAGTTACTGGGCAGGGGGAAACACTGAAGCTTTCTTT. Its translation is CASSYWAGGNTEAFF.

V usage is TRBV5-1 and J usage is TRBJ2-5; D gene ambiguous. Per germline, CDR1 SGHRS and CDR2 YFSETQ. The CDR3 totals 14 residues. The V and J ends lost 0 bases and 1 base respectively, with 7 bases between them. CDR3 amino acids: CASSLDGSQETQYF. The CDR3 region has the DNA TGCGCCAGCAGCTTGGATGGCAGCCAAGAGACCCAGTACTTC.

The V and J genes are TRBV11-3 and TRBJ2-1, with D possibly TRBD1 on 6 matching bases. V was shortened by 4 bases and J by 3 bases, with 13 bases between the two germline ends. CDR3 length: 15 residues. CDR1 and CDR2 from the germline V gene are SGHNT and YENEEA. The CDR3 is CASSSQGFDYNEQFF. CDR3 DNA: TGTGCCAGCAGCTCCCAGGGGTTCGACTACAATGAGCAGTTCTTC.

The chain has TRBV19 and TRBJ2-7, with a tentative D call TRBD2 (5 bases). This CDR3 comprises 13 residues. CDR1 LNHDA and CDR2 SQIVND come from the germline V gene (reference sequence). Deletions cut 0 bases from V and 3 bases from J, with 6 bases between. The CDR3 reads CASSIEGSYEQYF. The CDR3 DNA is TGTGCCAGTAGTATAGAAGGGAGCTACGAGCAGTACTTC.

The rearrangement joins TRBV7-9 to TRBJ1-2; 9 nucleotides match TRBD1. Germline V lookup: CDR1 SEHNR, CDR2 FQNEAQ (reference sequence). V shed 0 bases, J shed 3 bases, and the junction held 8 bases outside the gene matches. CDR3 length: 17 residues. CDR3 in amino acids: CASSLALGQGADYGYTF. The CDR3 DNA reads as TGTGCCAGCAGCTTAGCGCTGGGACAGGGCGCGGACTATGGCTACACCTTC.

This clone was observed at least ten times. The chain combines TRBV6-5 with TRBJ1-2; D is uncertain. CDR3 size: 12 residues. CDR1 and CDR2 (germline): MNHEY, SVGAGI. V lost 2 bases and J 8 bases, leaving 9 bases between the germline ends. CDR3 sequence: CASSYGGSGYTF. CDR3 nucleotide sequence: TGTGCCAGCAGTTACGGAGGGAGCGGCTACACCTTC.

This sequence joins TRBV5-1 and TRBJ2-5, with D perhaps assigned TRBD1 or TRBD2 (5 bases each). This CDR3 spans 15 amino acids. Trimming took 1 base from V and 3 from J, leaving 13 bases between them. CDR1 and CDR2 from the germline V gene are SGHRS and YFSETQ. The CDR3 here is CASSLYRRGEETQYF. The DNA for the CDR3 is TGCGCCAGCAGCTTGTACAGGCGAGGGGAAGAGACCCAGTACTTC.

The rearrangement links TRBV7-2 to TRBJ2-1; D ambiguous. Germline CDR1 is SGHTA and CDR2 is FQGNSA. V dropped 5 bases and J dropped 5 bases, with 10 bases sitting between them. CDR3 length equals 13 residues. The DNA for the CDR3 is TGTGCCAGCAGCCGCCGACTGGACAATGAGCAGTTCTTC. Translating it yields CASSRRLDNEQFF.

This clone has only a few counts. The chain recombines TRBV5-1 with TRBJ2-2, with D unclear. This CDR3 region has 15 residues. V was clipped by 1 base and J by 3 bases, with 10 bases between them. CDR1 is SGHRS, CDR2 YFSETQ, per germline. This CDR3 reads CASSLSPLYTGELFF. The CDR3 region has the DNA TGCGCCAGCAGCTTGTCTCCACTATACACCGGGGAGCTGTTTTTT. Full variable domain (outside the CDR3, taken from reference TRBV5-1 and TRBJ2-2): KAGVTQTPRYLIKTRGQQVTLSCSPISGHRSVSWYQQTPGQGLQFLFEYFSETQRNKGNFPGRFSGRQFSNSRSEMNVSTLELGDSALYLCASSLSPLYTGELFFGEGSRLTVL.

This clone was picked up a small number of times. The chain carries TRBV18 and TRBJ2-1; no definite D call. V lost 3 bases and J 6 bases, leaving 6 bases between the germline ends. In germline, CDR1 is KGHSH, CDR2 LQKENI. The CDR3 runs to 12 residues. CDR3 protein: CASSPPVNEQFF. CDR3 coding DNA: TGTGCCAGCTCACCCCCGGTCAATGAGCAGTTCTTC.

This chain connects TRBV15 to TRBJ1-6; D unclear. Trimming cost V 2 bases and J 9 bases, with 17 bases left between them. CDR1 and CDR2 (germline): LNHNV, YYDKDF (reference sequence). CDR3 length equals 16 residues. DNA of the CDR3: TGTGCCACCAGCAGATCCAAGACTCCGGGAGGTTCACCCCTCCACTTT. Translated: CATSRSKTPGGSPLHF.

V usage is TRBV6-1 and J usage is TRBJ2-7; 9 bases are a match to TRBD1. CDR1 and CDR2 (germline): MNHNS, SASEGT. The V segment lost 6 bases and the J segment 4 bases; nucleotides outside the gene matches: 4. This CDR3 spans 13 amino acids. This CDR3 reads CASRSTGGYEQYF. CDR3 bases: TGTGCCAGCAGATCGACAGGGGGGTACGAGCAGTACTTC.

This clone was seen just once. The chain is built from TRBV5-6 and TRBJ2-3; D ambiguous. The CDR3 sequence is 15 residues long. Trimming took off 4 bases at V and 1 base at J, with 13 bases between the two ends. Germline V lookup: CDR1 SGHDT, CDR2 YYEEEE. The CDR3 coding sequence is TGTGCCAGCAGCCACCGTTTCGGCGGCACAGATACGCAGTATTTT. Protein: CASSHRFGGTDTQYF.

This clone came up a few times. The chain has TRBV10-2 and TRBJ2-5, with 8 nucleotides matching TRBD2. V dropped 5 bases and J dropped 4; count of bases not matched to a gene: 15. CDR1 WSHSY and CDR2 SAAADI come from the germline V gene. The CDR3 consists of 17 residues. Here the CDR3 DNA reads TGCGCCAGCAGTCGGGGCACAGCGGGGGACGTGGGAGAGACCCAGTACTTC. Amino acid sequence: CASSRGTAGDVGETQYF.

The chain combines TRBV19 with TRBJ2-5, with 10 bases aligning to TRBD1. Trimming removed 4 bases from V and 1 base from J; junction bases left unmatched: 3. Germline-derived CDR1 and CDR2 are LNHDA and SQIVND (reference sequence). This CDR3 is 15 amino acids long. This CDR3 reads CASSRTGGVQETQYF. CDR3 DNA: TGTGCCAGTAGTAGGACAGGGGGGGTCCAAGAGACCCAGTACTTC.

The chain has TRBV12-5 and TRBJ1-6, with D unresolved. Germline V lookup: CDR1 LGHNT, CDR2 FRNRAP. Trimming stripped 2 bases from V and 6 bases from J, with 8 bases between. This CDR3 is 14 amino acids long. The CDR3 is CASGLYPSNSPLHF. The CDR3 nucleotides are TGTGCTAGTGGTTTGTACCCGAGTAATTCACCCCTCCACTTT.

The V call is TRBV5-1, the J call TRBJ1-2; D ambiguous. V was cut by 5 bases and J by 4 bases, with 24 bases left in between. Germline-derived CDR1 and CDR2 are SGHRS and YFSETQ. The CDR3 is 17 residues long. The CDR3 is CASSPDFRTAESYGYTF. DNA for the CDR3: TGCGCCAGCAGTCCCGATTTCAGGACTGCTGAGAGCTATGGCTACACCTTC.

A word on this clone: Other DNA sequences within the sample encode an identical CDR3. The chain links TRBV6-1 to TRBJ1-5; D uncertain. The CDR3 has 16 amino acids. V shed 2 bases and J shed 0 bases, with 11 bases lying between them. Germline CDR1 is MNHNS and CDR2 is SASEGT. The CDR3 sequence: CASSELTGYSNQPQHF. The CDR3 DNA is TGTGCCAGCAGTGAATTAACGGGGTATAGCAATCAGCCCCAGCATTTT.